The clone carrying this T cell receptor (beta chain) was counted between two and nine times. Its antigen is still unknown. Because the library targeted alpha chains, this beta chain is an off-target read whose size means little. Time point meaning: sample taken at primary tumor resection. Frozen PBMC, nontumor lung or tumor provided whole RNA, which was sequenced unsorted. The data derive from a study of spatial heterogeneity in lung cancer. Every molecule of TCR cDNA had its own unique molecular identifier. TCRdb recomputed calls from the 5' RACE reads with MiXCR, one row per CDR3 protein. The table includes approximately 11,000 distinct CDR3 sequences, under 4.5% detected once. Findings and caveats of the study: In blood, ubiquitous expanded tumor TCRs appeared more at resection than follow-up.

CDR1 is MNHEY, CDR2 SMNVEV, per germline (reference sequence). This CDR3 is built from 17 residues. Trimming shortened V by 0 bases and J by 1 base, and 15 bases separated the two germline ends. Sample: PBMCs, taken at surgery. The receptor was isolated from a female donor with early-stage non-small cell lung cancer. The chain joins TRBV27 to TRBJ2-5; no clear D. Written as DNA, the CDR3 is TGTGCCAGCAGTTTATCCTTTAAGGGCCGTTTCCAAGAGACCCAGTACTTC. It is translated as CASSLSFKGRFQETQYF.